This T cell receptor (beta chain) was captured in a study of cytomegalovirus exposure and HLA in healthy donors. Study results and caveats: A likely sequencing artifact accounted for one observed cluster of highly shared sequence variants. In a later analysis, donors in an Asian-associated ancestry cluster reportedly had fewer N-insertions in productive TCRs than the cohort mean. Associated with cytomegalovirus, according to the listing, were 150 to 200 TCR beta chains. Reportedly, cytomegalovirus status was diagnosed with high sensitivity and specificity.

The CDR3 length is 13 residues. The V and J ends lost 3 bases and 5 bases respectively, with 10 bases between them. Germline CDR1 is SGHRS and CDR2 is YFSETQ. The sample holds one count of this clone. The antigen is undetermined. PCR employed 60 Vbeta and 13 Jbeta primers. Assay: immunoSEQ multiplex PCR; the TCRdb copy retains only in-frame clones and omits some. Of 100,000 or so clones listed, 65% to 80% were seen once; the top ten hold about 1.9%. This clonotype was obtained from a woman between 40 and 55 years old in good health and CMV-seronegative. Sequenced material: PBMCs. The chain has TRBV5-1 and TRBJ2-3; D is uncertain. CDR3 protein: CASSSTTGDTQYF. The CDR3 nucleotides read TGCGCCAGCAGCTCCACAACGGGAGATACGCAGTATTTT.